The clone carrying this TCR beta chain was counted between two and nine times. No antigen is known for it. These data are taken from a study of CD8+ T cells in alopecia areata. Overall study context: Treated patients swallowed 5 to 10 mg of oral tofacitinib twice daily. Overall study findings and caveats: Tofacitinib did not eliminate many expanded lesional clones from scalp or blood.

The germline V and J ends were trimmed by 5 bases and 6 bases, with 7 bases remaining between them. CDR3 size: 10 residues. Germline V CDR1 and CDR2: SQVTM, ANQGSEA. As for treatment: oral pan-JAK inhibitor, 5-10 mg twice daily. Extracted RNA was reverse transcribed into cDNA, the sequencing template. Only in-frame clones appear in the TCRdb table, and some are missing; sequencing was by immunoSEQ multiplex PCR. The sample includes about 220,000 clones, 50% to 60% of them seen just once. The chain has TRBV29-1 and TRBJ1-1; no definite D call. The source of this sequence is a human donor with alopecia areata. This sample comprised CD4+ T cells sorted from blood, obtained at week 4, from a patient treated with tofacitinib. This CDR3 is CSVFNPEAFF. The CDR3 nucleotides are TGCAGCGTTTTCAACCCTGAAGCTTTCTTT.